These 30 T cell receptor beta chains share one sample of origin, sequenced in a study of T cell repertoires in cytomegalovirus infection. MiXCR, run by TCRdb on the reads, gives a single entry per CDR3 protein. The sample lists about 920,000 distinct CDR3 sequences; around 32% were seen once. The antigens of these receptors remain unknown. Sequenced here: cultured CD8+ T cells from PBMCs, sampled from culture after CMV antigen stimulation. The receptors originated from a human donor in good health (CMV status not recorded). Some clones in this sample may be carry-over from other donors' samples.

The rearrangement links TRBV3-1 to TRBJ2-2, with 9 positions matching TRBD2. The CDR3 sequence is 19 residues long. Germline-derived CDR1 and CDR2 are LGHDT and YNNKEL (reference sequence). J was trimmed by 7 bases and V by 4 bases; bases with no gene match: 19. Here the CDR3 DNA reads TGTGCCAGCAGCCCTCGAGGTGGCTTGGCGGGGGGGCCTTTCGGGGAGCTGTTTTTT. Encoded protein: CASSPRGGLAGGPFGELFF.

This clonotype was recorded at least ten times. The gene calls are TRBV6-2 or TRBV6-3 and TRBJ2-6; D call uncertain. The V end was cut by 5 bases, the J end by 0 bases, with 11 bases between. The CDR3 loop spans 16 amino acids. Per germline, CDR1 MNHEY and CDR2 SVGEGT. In nucleotides, the CDR3 is TGTGCCAGCAGTGCCCTATCTCTCTCTGGGGCCAACGTCCTGACTTTC. Translation: CASSALSLSGANVLTF.

This clonotype has just a few counts. This chain links TRBV14 with TRBJ1-2; D call uncertain. The CDR3 contains 15 residues. The germline CDR1 and CDR2 sequences are SGHDN and FVKESK. Trimming stripped 3 bases from V and 2 bases from J, with 13 bases between. The CDR3 DNA follows: TGTGCCAGCAGCCATCGGACCGACTGGAACTATGGCTACACCTTC. Residues: CASSHRTDWNYGYTF. The whole variable domain, remainder taken from reference TRBV14 and TRBJ1-2, is EAGVTQFPSHSVIEKGQTVTLRCDPISGHDNLYWYRRVMGKEIKFLLHFVKESKQDESGMPNNRFLAERTGGTYSTLKVQPAELEDSGVYFCASSHRTDWNYGYTFGSGTRLTVV.

In its sample, this clonotype was seen a few times. The V gene is TRBV20-1, the J gene TRBJ2-4; perhaps TRBD2 as D (5 bases). Trimming removed 4 bases from V and 9 bases from J, with 13 bases in between. The CDR3 runs 12 residues. Per germline, CDR1 DFQATT and CDR2 SNEGSKA (reference sequence). The CDR3 DNA sequence: TGCAGTGCTATCGGGGTGCCTCCCATTCAGTACTTC. Residues: CSAIGVPPIQYF.

This chain connects TRBV7-9 to TRBJ1-2, with 12 bases aligning to TRBD1. Per germline, CDR1 SEHNR and CDR2 FQNEAQ (reference sequence). V shed 5 bases and J 6 bases; nucleotides not matched to a gene: 4. The length of the CDR3 is 14 residues. The CDR3 bases are TGTGCCAGCAGCAAGGGACAGGGGGCTAATGGCTACACCTTC. This codes for CASSKGQGANGYTF.

The rearrangement joins TRBV27 to TRBJ1-6; 7 bases match TRBD1. The CDR3 has 18 amino acids. V shed 3 bases, J shed 4 bases, and the junction held 12 bases outside the gene matches. CDR1 MNHEY and CDR2 SMNVEV come from the germline V gene (reference sequence). The CDR3 DNA sequence: TGTGCCAGCAGTTTCCATCCCACAGGGGCGAGATATAATTCACCCCTCCACTTT. This translates into CASSFHPTGARYNSPLHF.

Notes on this clonotype: At one of its ends the junction is not consistent with the germline gene, which may arise from a read error. CDR3 loop: CANSLGGPETQYF. The DNA for the CDR3 is TGTGCCAACAGTTTAGGGGGCCCAGAGACCCAGTACTTC. The chain recombines TRBV12-3 or TRBV12-4 with TRBJ2-5; 7 nucleotides align to TRBD1. This CDR3 comprises 13 residues.

The genes are TRBV5-1 and TRBJ2-1, with 8 bases matching TRBD2. J gave up 0 bases and V 0 bases, and 8 bases lay outside the gene matches. The V gene's germline CDR1 is SGHRS and CDR2 YFSETQ. This CDR3 contains 18 residues. The CDR3: CASSLAGGGTSSYNEQFF. The CDR3 bases are TGCGCCAGCAGCTTGGCGGGGGGGGGCACGAGCTCCTACAATGAGCAGTTCTTC.

This clonotype was seen a handful of times. The chain links TRBV6-6 to TRBJ2-3; 9 bases match TRBD1. The length of the CDR3 is 15 residues. Germline V gene lookup returns CDR1 MNHNY and CDR2 SVGAGI (reference sequence). Germline trimming cut 7 bases from V and 5 bases from J; bases unmatched to any gene: 10. The CDR3 region is CASTQMDRGQDTQYF. CDR3 DNA: TGTGCCAGCACCCAGATGGACAGGGGTCAAGATACGCAGTATTTT.

This clonotype has more than one count but fewer than ten. The chain couples TRBV12-3 or TRBV12-4 to TRBJ1-1; the D gene is possibly TRBD1 (5 bases). V lost 6 bases and J lost 0, with 20 bases in between. The CDR3 extends over 17 amino acids. CDR3 nucleotide sequence: TGTGCCAGCAGCCCACTTGCAGGGCCGCAGATGAACACTGAAGCTTTCTTT. It translates to CASSPLAGPQMNTEAFF.

This clonotype was counted at least ten times. The rearrangement uses TRBV7-2 and TRBJ2-3, with 8 bases matching TRBD2. This CDR3 has 16 residues. Trimming at V came to 5 bases and at J to 4 bases, leaving 11 bases not matched to a gene. CDR1 SGHTA and CDR2 FQGNSA come from the germline V gene. The CDR3 coding sequence is TGTGCCAGCAGCCCGGCCCTAGGACTAGCCCCAGATACGCAGTATTTT. Encoded protein: CASSPALGLAPDTQYF.

The chain couples TRBV27 to TRBJ2-3; perhaps D is TRBD1 or TRBD2 (5 bases each). The CDR3 length is 13 residues. V lost 3 bases and J 5 bases, leaving 9 bases between the germline ends. Per germline, CDR1 MNHEY and CDR2 SMNVEV (reference sequence). This CDR3 reads CASSFGAVDTQYF. The CDR3 coding sequence is TGTGCCAGCAGTTTCGGGGCTGTAGATACGCAGTATTTT.

The chain employs TRBV27 and TRBJ1-1; D may be TRBD1 (6 bases). Trimming shortened V by 6 bases and J by 5 bases, and 13 bases separated the two germline ends. The CDR3 sequence is 13 residues long. Germline-derived CDR1 and CDR2 are MNHEY and SMNVEV (reference sequence). CDR3 in DNA: TGTGCCAGCAGCCAGGGGTTGACGACTGAAGCTTTCTTT. Protein sequence: CASSQGLTTEAFF.

This rearrangement joins TRBV6-2 or TRBV6-3 to TRBJ1-6; TRBD1 matches at 9 bases. The CDR3 consists of 16 residues. Germline V lookup: CDR1 MNHEY, CDR2 SVGEGT. With V trimmed by 2 bases and J by 10 bases, 9 bases remained unmatched. CDR3 coding DNA: TGTGCCAGCAGTTACCTGAAGGGACAGGGTTTGTCACCCCTCCACTTT. It codes for CASSYLKGQGLSPLHF.

This clonotype was observed once. The rearrangement joins TRBV7-3 to TRBJ2-1; D is tentatively TRBD1 or TRBD2 (5 bases each). V lost 2 bases and J lost 10, with 9 bases in between. Germline V gene sequence: CDR1 SGHTA, CDR2 FQGTGA. The CDR3 totals 12 residues. CDR3 DNA sequence: TGTGCCAGCAGCTTATCATGGGGGGAGCAGTTCTTC. Amino acids: CASSLSWGEQFF.

This chain connects TRBV18 to TRBJ2-7; D may be TRBD2 (5 bases). V was cut by 4 bases and J by 5 bases, with 12 bases left in between. Germline V CDR1 and CDR2: KGHSH, LQKENI. This CDR3 contains 13 residues. CDR3 DNA: TGTGCCAGCTCACGAGGGTTTACGGACGAGCAGTACGTC. Its protein is CASSRGFTDEQYV.

The V and J genes are TRBV6-8 and TRBJ2-1; TRBD2 matches at 14 bases. Germline V gene sequence: CDR1 MNHGY, CDR2 SAAAGT. Unmatched junction bases numbered 5, after V lost 0 bases and J lost 7 bases. The CDR3 totals 17 residues. The CDR3 protein is CASSYSTSGGAENEQFF. The CDR3 coding sequence is TGTGCCAGCAGTTACTCGACTAGCGGGGGGGCGGAAAATGAGCAGTTCTTC.

The table lists this clonotype with a few counts. The chain combines TRBV12-3 or TRBV12-4 with TRBJ2-2; D is uncertain. The V gene lost 5 bases and the J gene lost 5 bases, with 9 bases spanning the gap. This CDR3 comprises 13 residues. The CDR3 loop reads CASSTPRTGELFF. As DNA, the CDR3 is TGTGCCAGCAGTACACCTAGGACCGGGGAGCTGTTTTTT.

This clonotype has ten or more counts. Here the CDR3 DNA reads TGTGCCAGCAGCTCTACAGGGGCCCCGGCCGATCAGCCCCAGCATTTT. This codes for CASSSTGAPADQPQHF. The V and J genes are TRBV7-9 and TRBJ1-5, with 7 bases lining up with TRBD1. V lost 4 bases and J lost 5; bases outside the gene matches: 11. Germline V gene sequence: CDR1 SEHNR, CDR2 FQNEAQ (reference sequence). The CDR3 is 16 amino acids.

A word on this clonotype: This may stem from a read error, because a much larger clone lies one nucleotide away. CDR3 coding DNA: TGTGCCGGCAGTGACTCGTCAGGGAGCCAAGAGACCCAGTACTTC. Translation: CAGSDSSGSQETQYF. V gene TRBV6-4 combines with J gene TRBJ2-5; D might be TRBD1 or TRBD2, each matching 5 bases. The CDR3 covers 15 residues. Germline V gives CDR1 MRHNA, CDR2 SNTAGT.

The sample holds a few counts of this clonotype. The CDR3 DNA reads TGTGCCAACCTAGCGGATAGCACAGATACGCAGTATTTT. It yields the protein CANLADSTDTQYF. The chain employs TRBV12-3 or TRBV12-4 and TRBJ2-3; 7 positions agree with TRBD2. Germline trimming cut 10 bases from V and 0 bases from J; bases unmatched to any gene: 4. The CDR3 runs to 13 residues.

The genes are TRBV5-8 and TRBJ1-1; a weak D match, TRBD1 (5 bases). Germline V CDR1 and CDR2: SGHTS, YDEGEE. This CDR3 comprises 14 residues. V dropped 0 bases and J dropped 6 bases, with 12 bases sitting between them. CDR3 region: CASSLVGEMAEAFF. In DNA, the CDR3 is TGTGCCAGCAGCTTGGTGGGGGAGATGGCTGAAGCTTTCTTT.

This clonotype was seen a handful of times. V and J are TRBV6-5 and TRBJ2-2; no reliable D call. This CDR3 spans 13 amino acids. Germline V gene sequence: CDR1 MNHEY, CDR2 SVGAGI. The ends were cut back, 2 bases at V and 6 bases at J, with 7 bases in the middle. CDR3 nucleotides: TGTGCCAGCAGTTACGTAGAACCCGGGGAGCTGTTTTTT. Translating it yields CASSYVEPGELFF.

CDR3 sequence (DNA): TGTGCCAGCAGTTACCGGGACCCTTTCTCTGGGGCCAACGTCCTGACTTTC. This translates into CASSYRDPFSGANVLTF. V is TRBV6-6 and J is TRBJ2-6; either TRBD1 or TRBD2 may fit D (5 bases each). This CDR3 region has 17 residues. V lost 2 bases, J lost 0 bases, and 11 bases lay in between. The germline V gene encodes CDR1 MNHNY and CDR2 SVGAGI (reference sequence).

J is TRBJ2-1 and V is TRBV9; TRBD1 matches 7 bases. The CDR3 extends over 15 amino acids. Trimming at V came to 3 bases and at J to 4 bases, leaving 7 bases not matched to a gene. Germline V gene lookup returns CDR1 SGDLS and CDR2 YYNGEE. For the CDR3, the DNA is TGTGCCAGCAGCGGAGGGACAGCCCATTACAATGAGCAGTTCTTC. This sequence encodes CASSGGTAHYNEQFF.

This clonotype has a count of ten or more. In nucleotides, the CDR3 is TGTGCCAGCAGCCCCAACCCCCGACAGGGGGAAGAGACCCAGTACTTC. It translates to CASSPNPRQGEETQYF. The chain couples TRBV7-8 to TRBJ2-5, with 9 bases that match TRBD1. Losses at the gene ends were 5 bases for V and 3 bases for J; bases not matched to a gene: 10. This CDR3 comprises 16 residues. From germline, CDR1 is SGHVS and CDR2 FQNEAQ.

The rearrangement uses TRBV2 and TRBJ1-2; unclear D gene. This CDR3 has 13 amino acids. Germline V gene sequence: CDR1 SNHLY, CDR2 FYNNEI. The V end was cut by 7 bases, the J end by 8 bases, with 17 bases between. The CDR3: CASNAGKVGGYTF. In DNA form, the CDR3 reads TGTGCCAGCAACGCCGGCAAAGTAGGGGGCTACACCTTC.

This clonotype occurred many times. The chain joins TRBV19 to TRBJ1-5; 7 bases agree with TRBD1. This CDR3 comprises 13 residues. With V trimmed by 8 bases and J by 4 bases, 5 bases remained unmatched. Germline V CDR1 and CDR2: LNHDA, SQIVND (reference sequence). As DNA, the CDR3 is TGTGCCAGTCGACAGGGTTGGAATCAGCCCCAGCATTTT. This translates into CASRQGWNQPQHF.

The chain has TRBV6-2 or TRBV6-3 and TRBJ1-2; D may be TRBD1 (6 bases). The CDR3 is made up of 16 amino acids. Germline V lookup: CDR1 MNHEY, CDR2 SVGEGT. Trimming cost V 2 bases and J 4 bases, with 17 bases left between them. CDR3 loop: CASSYVELRTAYGYTF. DNA for the CDR3: TGTGCCAGCAGTTACGTAGAACTTCGGACAGCCTATGGCTACACCTTC.

This clonotype occurred a few times. This chain connects TRBV5-5 to TRBJ2-3; 8 bases align to TRBD2. CDR1 and CDR2 (germline): SGHKS, YYEKEE (reference sequence). J was trimmed by 6 bases and V by 0 bases; bases with no gene match: 3. The CDR3 extends over 14 amino acids. The CDR3 DNA sequence: TGTGCCAGCAGCTTGGAGGTAGCGGGGGATACGCAGTATTTT. Translation: CASSLEVAGDTQYF.